The 6 T cell receptor beta chains below all came from one sample that was sequenced in a study of blood T cells in healthy people across ages. It was with a sample-barcoded 5' primer and a J-beta primer mix that a second PCR of about 7 to 12 cycles was run. TCRdb processed the 5' RACE reads anew with MiXCR; each CDR3 protein has one entry. The table shows over a million distinct CDR3 sequences, with around 45% occurring only once. The sample was blood. The receptors stem from a woman aged 55-69 years in good health.

This clonotype was seen only a few times. The gene calls are TRBV2 and TRBJ2-7, with 7 nucleotides matching TRBD2. From germline, CDR1 is SNHLY and CDR2 FYNNEI. Losses at the gene ends were 6 bases for V and 2 bases for J; bases not matched to a gene: 4. The CDR3 loop spans 13 amino acids. CDR3 nucleotides: TGTGCCAGCAGGCGGGAGAATGCCTACGAGCAGTACTTC. It codes for CASRRENAYEQYF.

The chain couples TRBV12-3 or TRBV12-4 to TRBJ1-5; 8 nucleotides line up with TRBD1. The CDR3 is made up of 16 amino acids. The V and J ends lost 6 bases and 4 bases, in that order; junction bases with no gene match: 11. Here the CDR3 reads CASSQQGGWGNQPQHF. As DNA, the CDR3 is TGTGCCAGCAGCCAACAGGGGGGTTGGGGAAATCAGCCCCAGCATTTT.

V gene TRBV18 combines with J gene TRBJ1-1; TRBD1 is a possible D gene (5 bases). This CDR3 is 15 amino acids long. Germline V gene lookup returns CDR1 KGHSH and CDR2 LQKENI. V shed 3 bases and J shed 6 bases, with 17 bases lying between them. The CDR3 sequence: CASSPQKQVGAEAFF. CDR3 DNA sequence: TGTGCCAGCTCACCGCAAAAACAGGTTGGGGCTGAAGCTTTCTTT. Full variable domain (rest looked up from reference TRBV18 and TRBJ1-1): NAGVMQNPRHLVRRRGQEARLRCSPMKGHSHVYWYRQLPEEGLKFMVYLQKENIIDESGMPKERFSAEFPKEGPSILRIQQVVRGDSAAYFCASSPQKQVGAEAFFGQGTRLTVV.

J is TRBJ2-1 and V is TRBV9; 9 nucleotides agree with TRBD2. Looked up from germline, CDR1 is SGDLS and CDR2 is YYNGEE. Trimming at V came to 0 bases and at J to 4 bases, leaving 5 bases not matched to a gene. The CDR3 runs to 16 residues. The CDR3 region has the DNA TGTGCCAGCAGCGTAGAAGCGGGACTAGCTTACAATGAGCAGTTCTTC. Translation gives CASSVEAGLAYNEQFF.

This clonotype was seen only once. The chain combines TRBV18 with TRBJ2-5, with 7 bases fitting TRBD2. The end of the DNA fits TRBJ2-7 better, so the J call may be wrong. CDR1 KGHSH and CDR2 LQKENI come from the germline V gene. The CDR3 has 13 amino acids. CDR3 sequence reads: CASSPETSNEQYF. The CDR3 DNA follows: TGTGCCAGCTCACCGGAGACTAGCAACGAGCAGTACTTC.

The chain couples TRBV6-1 to TRBJ2-5; tentative D call: TRBD2 (6 bases). The J call may be incorrect, as the DNA end agrees better with TRBJ2-7. In germline, CDR1 is MNHNS, CDR2 SASEGT. CDR3 length: 14 residues. CDR3 nucleotide sequence: TGTGCCAGCAGTGAGACTAGTTTAATCGGCGAGCAGTACTTC. As protein: CASSETSLIGEQYF.